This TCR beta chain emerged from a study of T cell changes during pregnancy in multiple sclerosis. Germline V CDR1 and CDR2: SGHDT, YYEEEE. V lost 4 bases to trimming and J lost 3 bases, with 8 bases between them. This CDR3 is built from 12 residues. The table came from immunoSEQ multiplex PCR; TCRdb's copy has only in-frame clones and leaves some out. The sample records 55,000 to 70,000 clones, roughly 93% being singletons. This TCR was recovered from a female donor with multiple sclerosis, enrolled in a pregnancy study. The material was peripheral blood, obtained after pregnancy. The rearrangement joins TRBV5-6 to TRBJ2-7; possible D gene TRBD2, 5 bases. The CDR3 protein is CASSGGGYEQYF. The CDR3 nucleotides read TGTGCCAGCAGCGGAGGTGGCTACGAGCAGTACTTC.